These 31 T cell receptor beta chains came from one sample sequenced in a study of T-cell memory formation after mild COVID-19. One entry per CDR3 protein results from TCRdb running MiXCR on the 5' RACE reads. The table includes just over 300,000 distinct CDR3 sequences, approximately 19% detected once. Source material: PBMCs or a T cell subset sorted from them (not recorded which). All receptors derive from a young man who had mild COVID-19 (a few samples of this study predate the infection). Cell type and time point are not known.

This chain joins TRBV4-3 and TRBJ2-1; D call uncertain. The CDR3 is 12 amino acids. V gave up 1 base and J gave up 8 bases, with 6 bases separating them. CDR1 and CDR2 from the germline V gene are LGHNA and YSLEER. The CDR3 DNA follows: TGCGCCAGCAGCCAAGTCCGGGATGAGCAGTTCTTC. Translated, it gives CASSQVRDEQFF.

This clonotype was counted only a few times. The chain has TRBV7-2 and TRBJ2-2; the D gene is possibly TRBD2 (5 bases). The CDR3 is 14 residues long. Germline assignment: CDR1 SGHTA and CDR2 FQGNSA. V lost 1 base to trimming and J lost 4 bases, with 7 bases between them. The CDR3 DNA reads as TGTGCCAGCAGCTTAGTGGGGAGCACCGGGGAGCTGTTTTTT. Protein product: CASSLVGSTGELFF.

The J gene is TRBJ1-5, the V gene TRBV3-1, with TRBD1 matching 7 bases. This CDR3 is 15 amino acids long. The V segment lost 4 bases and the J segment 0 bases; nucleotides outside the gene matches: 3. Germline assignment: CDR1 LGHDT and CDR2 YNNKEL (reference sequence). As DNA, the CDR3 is TGTGCCAGCAGCCCGGGGACAGATAGCAATCAGCCCCAGCATTTT. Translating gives CASSPGTDSNQPQHF.

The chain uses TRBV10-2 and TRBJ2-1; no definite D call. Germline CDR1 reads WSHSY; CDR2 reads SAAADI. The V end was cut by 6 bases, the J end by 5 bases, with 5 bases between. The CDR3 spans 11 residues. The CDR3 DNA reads TGCGCCAGCAGGGGTGACAATGAGCAGTTCTTC. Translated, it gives CASRGDNEQFF.

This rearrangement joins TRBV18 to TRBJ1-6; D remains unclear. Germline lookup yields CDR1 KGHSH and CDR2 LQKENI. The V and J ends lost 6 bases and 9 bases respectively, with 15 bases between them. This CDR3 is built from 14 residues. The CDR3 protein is CASSPTELSSPLHF. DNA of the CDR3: TGTGCCAGCTCCCCTACAGAGCTGAGTTCACCCCTCCACTTT.

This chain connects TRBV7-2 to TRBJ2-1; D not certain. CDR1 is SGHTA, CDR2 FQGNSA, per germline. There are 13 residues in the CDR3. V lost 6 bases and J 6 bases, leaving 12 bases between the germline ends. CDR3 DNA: TGTGCCAGCAGTCCCGGACCTCGCAATGAGCAGTTCTTC. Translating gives CASSPGPRNEQFF.

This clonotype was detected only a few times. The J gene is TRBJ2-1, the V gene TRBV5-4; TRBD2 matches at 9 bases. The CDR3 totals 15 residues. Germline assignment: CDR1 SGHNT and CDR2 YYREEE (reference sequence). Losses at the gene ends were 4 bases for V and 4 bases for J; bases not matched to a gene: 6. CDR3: CASSQSSGRYNEQFF. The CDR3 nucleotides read TGTGCCAGCAGCCAATCGAGCGGGAGGTACAATGAGCAGTTCTTC.

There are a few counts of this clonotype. The CDR3 loop is CATSRDGQLNTEAFF. The DNA for the CDR3 is TGTGCCACCAGCAGAGACGGGCAGTTGAACACTGAAGCTTTCTTT. This chain links TRBV15 with TRBJ1-1; D is ambiguous. Trimming left V 0 bases short and J 0 bases short, with 8 bases between. The CDR3 length is 15 residues. Germline CDR1 is LNHNV and CDR2 is YYDKDF (reference sequence). Full variable domain (rest looked up from reference TRBV15 and TRBJ1-1): DAMVIQNPRYQVTQFGKPVTLSCSQTLNHNVMYWYQQKSSQAPKLLFHYYDKDFNNEADTPDNFQSRRPNTSFCFLDIRSPGLGDTAMYLCATSRDGQLNTEAFFGQGTRLTVV.

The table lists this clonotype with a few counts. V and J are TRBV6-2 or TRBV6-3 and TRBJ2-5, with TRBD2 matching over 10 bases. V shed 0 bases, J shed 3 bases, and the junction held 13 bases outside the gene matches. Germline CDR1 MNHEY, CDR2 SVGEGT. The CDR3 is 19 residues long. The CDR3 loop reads CASSYSTSGALAGEETQYF. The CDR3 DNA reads TGTGCCAGCAGTTACTCGACCTCCGGGGCTCTAGCGGGGGAAGAGACCCAGTACTTC.

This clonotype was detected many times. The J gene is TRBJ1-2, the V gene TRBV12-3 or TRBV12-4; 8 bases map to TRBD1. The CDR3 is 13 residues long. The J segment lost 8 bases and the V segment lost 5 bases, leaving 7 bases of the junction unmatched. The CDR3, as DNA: TGTGCCAGCAGTGCCCGGACAGGGAGCGGCTACACCTTC. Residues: CASSARTGSGYTF.

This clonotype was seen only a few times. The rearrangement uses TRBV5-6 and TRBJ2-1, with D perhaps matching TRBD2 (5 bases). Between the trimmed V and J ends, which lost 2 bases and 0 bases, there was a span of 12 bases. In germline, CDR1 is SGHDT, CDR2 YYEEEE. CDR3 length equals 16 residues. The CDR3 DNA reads TGTGCCAGCAGCTTCGGGTTGGGGAGCTCCTACAATGAGCAGTTCTTC. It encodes CASSFGLGSSYNEQFF.

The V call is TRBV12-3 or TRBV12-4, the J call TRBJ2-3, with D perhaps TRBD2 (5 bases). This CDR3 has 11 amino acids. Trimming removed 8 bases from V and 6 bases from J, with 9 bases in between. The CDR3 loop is CASREWDTQYF. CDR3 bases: TGTGCCAGCCGGGAATGGGATACGCAGTATTTT.

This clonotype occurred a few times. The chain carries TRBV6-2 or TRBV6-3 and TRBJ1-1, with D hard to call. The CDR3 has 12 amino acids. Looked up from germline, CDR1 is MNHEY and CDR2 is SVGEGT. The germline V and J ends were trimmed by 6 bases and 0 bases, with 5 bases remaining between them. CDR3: CASRTVNTEAFF. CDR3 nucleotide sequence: TGTGCCAGCAGGACGGTGAACACTGAAGCTTTCTTT.

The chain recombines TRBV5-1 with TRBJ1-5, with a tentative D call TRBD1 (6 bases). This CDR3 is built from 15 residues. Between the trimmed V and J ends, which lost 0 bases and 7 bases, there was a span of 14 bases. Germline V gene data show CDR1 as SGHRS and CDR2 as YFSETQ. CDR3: CASSLEGGEGQPQHF. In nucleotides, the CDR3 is TGCGCCAGCAGCTTGGAAGGGGGTGAGGGACAGCCCCAGCATTTT.

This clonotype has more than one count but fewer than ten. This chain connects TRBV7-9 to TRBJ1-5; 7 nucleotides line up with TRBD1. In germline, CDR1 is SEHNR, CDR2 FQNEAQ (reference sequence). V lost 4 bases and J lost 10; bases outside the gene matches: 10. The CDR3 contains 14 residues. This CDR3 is CASSSPGQLVPQHF. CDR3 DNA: TGTGCCAGCAGCTCCCCGGGACAGTTGGTACCCCAGCATTTT.

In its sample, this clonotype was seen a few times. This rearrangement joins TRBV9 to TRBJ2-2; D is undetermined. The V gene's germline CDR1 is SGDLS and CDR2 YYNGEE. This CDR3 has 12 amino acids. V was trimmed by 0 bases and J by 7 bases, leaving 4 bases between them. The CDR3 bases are TGTGCCAGCAGCGTAGAAATCGGGGAGCTGTTTTTT. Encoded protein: CASSVEIGELFF.

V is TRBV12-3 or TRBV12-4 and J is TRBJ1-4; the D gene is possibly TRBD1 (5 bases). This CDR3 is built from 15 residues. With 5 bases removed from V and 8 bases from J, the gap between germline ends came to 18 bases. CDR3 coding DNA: TGTGCCAGCAGTCTCCACGGGGGAGTAGACGAAAAACTGTTTTTT. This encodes CASSLHGGVDEKLFF.

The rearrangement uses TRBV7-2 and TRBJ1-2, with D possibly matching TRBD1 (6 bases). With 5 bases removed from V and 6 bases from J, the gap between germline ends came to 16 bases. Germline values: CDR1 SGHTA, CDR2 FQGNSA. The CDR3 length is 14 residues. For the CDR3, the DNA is TGTGCCAGCAGCCAGATACAGGGTTTGGATGGCTACACCTTC. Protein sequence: CASSQIQGLDGYTF. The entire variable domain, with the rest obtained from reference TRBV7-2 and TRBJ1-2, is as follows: GAGVSQSPSNKVTEKGKDVELRCDPISGHTALYWYRQSLGQGLEFLIYFQGNSAPDKSGLPSDRFSAERTGGSVSTLTIQRTQQEDSAVYLCASSQIQGLDGYTFGSGTRLTVV.

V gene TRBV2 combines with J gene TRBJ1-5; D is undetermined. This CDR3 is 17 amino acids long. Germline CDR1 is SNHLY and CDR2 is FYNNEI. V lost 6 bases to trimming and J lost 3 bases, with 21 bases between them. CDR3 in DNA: TGTGCCAGCAGACTCCTCGATGGGAACAGCTTCAATCAGCCCCAGCATTTT. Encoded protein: CASRLLDGNSFNQPQHF.

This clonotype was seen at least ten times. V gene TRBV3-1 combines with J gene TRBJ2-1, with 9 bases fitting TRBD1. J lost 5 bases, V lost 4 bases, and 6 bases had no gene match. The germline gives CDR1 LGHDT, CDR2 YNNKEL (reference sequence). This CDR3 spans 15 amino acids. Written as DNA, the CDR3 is TGTGCCAGCAGCCGATGGACAGGGGCGCACAATGAGCAGTTCTTC. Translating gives CASSRWTGAHNEQFF.

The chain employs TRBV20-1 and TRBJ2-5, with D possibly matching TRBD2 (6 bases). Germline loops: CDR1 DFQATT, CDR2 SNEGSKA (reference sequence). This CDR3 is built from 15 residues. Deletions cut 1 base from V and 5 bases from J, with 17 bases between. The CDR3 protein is CSARVSASVRETQYF. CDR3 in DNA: TGCAGTGCTAGAGTGTCGGCTAGCGTACGGGAGACCCAGTACTTC.

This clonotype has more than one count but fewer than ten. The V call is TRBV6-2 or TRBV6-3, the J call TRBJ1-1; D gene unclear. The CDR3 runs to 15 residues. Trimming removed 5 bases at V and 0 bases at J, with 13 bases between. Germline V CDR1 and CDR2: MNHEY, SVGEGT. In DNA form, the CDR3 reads TGTGCCAGCAGTACCCGGTACTTCATGAACACTGAAGCTTTCTTT. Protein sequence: CASSTRYFMNTEAFF.

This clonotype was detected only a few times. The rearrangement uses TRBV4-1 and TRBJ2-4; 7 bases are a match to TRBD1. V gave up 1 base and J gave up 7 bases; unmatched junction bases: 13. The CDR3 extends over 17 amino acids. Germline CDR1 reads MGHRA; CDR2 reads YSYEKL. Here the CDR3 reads CASSQGWAGTAWNIQYF. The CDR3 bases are TGCGCCAGCAGCCAAGGTTGGGCCGGGACAGCCTGGAACATTCAGTACTTC.

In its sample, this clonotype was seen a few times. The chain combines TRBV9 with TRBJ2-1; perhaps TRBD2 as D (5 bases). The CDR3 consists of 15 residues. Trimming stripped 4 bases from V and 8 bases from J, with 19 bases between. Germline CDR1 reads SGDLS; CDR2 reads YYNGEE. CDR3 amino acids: CASSRLDSLRDEQFF. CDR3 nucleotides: TGTGCCAGCAGCCGATTGGACTCCTTACGGGATGAGCAGTTCTTC.

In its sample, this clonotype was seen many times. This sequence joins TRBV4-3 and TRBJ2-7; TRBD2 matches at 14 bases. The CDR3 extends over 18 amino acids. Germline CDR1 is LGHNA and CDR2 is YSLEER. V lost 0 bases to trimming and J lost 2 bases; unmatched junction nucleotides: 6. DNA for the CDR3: TGCGCCAGCAGCCAAGATAGGGGACTAGCGGGGGACCCCTACGAGCAGTACTTC. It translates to CASSQDRGLAGDPYEQYF.

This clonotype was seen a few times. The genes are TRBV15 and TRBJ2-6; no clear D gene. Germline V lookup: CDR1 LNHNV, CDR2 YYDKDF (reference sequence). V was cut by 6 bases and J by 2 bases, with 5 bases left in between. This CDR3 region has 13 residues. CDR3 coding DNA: TGTGCCACCAGGTCCCCTGGGGCCAACGTCCTGACTTTC. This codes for CATRSPGANVLTF.

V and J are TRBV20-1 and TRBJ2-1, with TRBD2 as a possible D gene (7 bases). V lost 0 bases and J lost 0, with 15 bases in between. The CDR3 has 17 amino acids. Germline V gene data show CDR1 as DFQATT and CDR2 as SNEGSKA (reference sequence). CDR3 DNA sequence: TGCAGTGCTAGAGATTCCGTGGGAGGGGGCTCCTACAATGAGCAGTTCTTC. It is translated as CSARDSVGGGSYNEQFF.

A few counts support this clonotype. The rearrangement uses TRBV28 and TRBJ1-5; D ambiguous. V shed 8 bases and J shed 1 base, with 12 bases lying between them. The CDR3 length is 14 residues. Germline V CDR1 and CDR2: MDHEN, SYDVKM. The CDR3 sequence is CASRTLGSNQPQHF. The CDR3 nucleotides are TGTGCCAGCCGCACCCTCGGGAGCAATCAGCCCCAGCATTTT.

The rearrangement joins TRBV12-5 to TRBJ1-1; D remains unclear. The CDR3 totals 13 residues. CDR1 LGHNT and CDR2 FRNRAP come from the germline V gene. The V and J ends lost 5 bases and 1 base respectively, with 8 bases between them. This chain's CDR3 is CASGPRTNTEAFF. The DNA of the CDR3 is TGTGCTAGTGGTCCACGTACGAACACTGAAGCTTTCTTT.

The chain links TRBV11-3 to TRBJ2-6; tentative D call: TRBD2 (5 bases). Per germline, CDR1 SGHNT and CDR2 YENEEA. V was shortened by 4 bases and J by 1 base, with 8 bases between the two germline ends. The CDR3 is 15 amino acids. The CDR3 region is CASSSGRSGANVLTF. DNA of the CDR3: TGTGCCAGCAGCTCGGGGAGATCTGGGGCCAACGTCCTGACTTTC.

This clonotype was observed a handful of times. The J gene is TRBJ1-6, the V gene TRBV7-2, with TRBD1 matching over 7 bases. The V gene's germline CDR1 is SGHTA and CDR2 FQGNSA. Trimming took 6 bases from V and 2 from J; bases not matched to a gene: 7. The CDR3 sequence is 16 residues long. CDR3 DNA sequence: TGTGCCAGCAGGATCCTAGGGGGCACCTATAATTCACCCCTCCACTTT. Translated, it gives CASRILGGTYNSPLHF.